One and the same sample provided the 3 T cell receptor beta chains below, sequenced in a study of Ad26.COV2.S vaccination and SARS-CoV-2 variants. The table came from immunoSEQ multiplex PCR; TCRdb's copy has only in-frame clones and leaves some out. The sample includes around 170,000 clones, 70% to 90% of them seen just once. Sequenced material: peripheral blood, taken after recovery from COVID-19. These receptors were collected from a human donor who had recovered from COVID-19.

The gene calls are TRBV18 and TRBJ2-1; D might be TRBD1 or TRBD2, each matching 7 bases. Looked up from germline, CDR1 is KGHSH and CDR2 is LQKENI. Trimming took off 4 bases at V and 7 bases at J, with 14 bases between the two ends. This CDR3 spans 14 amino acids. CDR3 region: CASSLSRGGNEQFF. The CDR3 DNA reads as TGTGCCAGCTCACTCAGCAGGGGGGGAAATGAGCAGTTCTTC.

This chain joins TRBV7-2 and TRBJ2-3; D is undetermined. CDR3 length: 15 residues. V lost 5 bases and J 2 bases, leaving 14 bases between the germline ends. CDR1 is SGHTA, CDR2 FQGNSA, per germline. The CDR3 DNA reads TGTGCCAGCAGCCAAGGGAACACACACACAGATACGCAGTATTTT. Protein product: CASSQGNTHTDTQYF.

For the CDR3, the DNA is TGTGCCAGCAGCTTCGACAGTCCAACTGAAGCTTTCTTT. As protein: CASSFDSPTEAFF. J is TRBJ1-1 and V is TRBV7-9; tentatively, D is TRBD1 (5 bases). CDR1 is SEHNR, CDR2 FQNEAQ, per germline (reference sequence). V was shortened by 3 bases and J by 5 bases, with 10 bases between the two germline ends. The CDR3 contains 13 residues.